This T cell receptor (beta chain) was captured by sequencing in a study of T-cell reconstitution after alpha-beta-depleted transplantation in children. The CDR3 consists of 14 residues. V was trimmed by 7 bases and J by 0 bases, leaving 13 bases between them. Germline V CDR1 and CDR2: MNHEY, SVGEGT. This sample's TCRbeta library carried unique molecular identifier barcodes. Each CDR3 protein gets one entry after TCRdb re-called the PCR reads with MiXCR. The sample has hundreds of thousands of distinct CDR3 sequences, 16% seen once. This receptor was obtained from a human donor who donated a stem cell graft to a child with acute myeloid leukemia. This chain uses TRBV6-2 or TRBV6-3 with TRBJ2-7; perhaps TRBD1 as D (6 bases). The sample here was PBMCs from the stem cell graft donor, taken from the stem cell graft. The DNA of the CDR3 is TGTGCCAGCATTCATACAGGGAGCTCCTACGAGCAGTACTTC. Protein: CASIHTGSSYEQYF.